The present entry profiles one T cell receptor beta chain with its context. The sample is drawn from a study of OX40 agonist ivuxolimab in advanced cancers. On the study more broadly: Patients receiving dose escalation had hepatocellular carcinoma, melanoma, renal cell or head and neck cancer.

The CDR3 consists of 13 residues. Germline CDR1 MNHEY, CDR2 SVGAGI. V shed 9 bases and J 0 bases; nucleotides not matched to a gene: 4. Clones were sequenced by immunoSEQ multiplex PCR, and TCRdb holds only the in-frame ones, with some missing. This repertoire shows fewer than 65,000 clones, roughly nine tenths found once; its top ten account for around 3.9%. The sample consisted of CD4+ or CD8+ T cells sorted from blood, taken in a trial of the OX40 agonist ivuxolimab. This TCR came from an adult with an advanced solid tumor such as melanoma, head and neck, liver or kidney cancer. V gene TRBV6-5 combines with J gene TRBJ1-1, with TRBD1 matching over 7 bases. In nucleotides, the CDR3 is TGTGCCAGTGAGGGACAGATGAACACTGAAGCTTTCTTT. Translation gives CASEGQMNTEAFF.